A selection of T cell receptor beta chains follows, all from one sample in a study of T cells in Graves' hyperthyroidism and ophthalmopathy. TCRdb recomputed calls from the multiplex PCR reads with MiXCR, one row per CDR3 protein. The repertoire holds 300,000 to 350,000 distinct CDR3 sequences, with 16% as singletons. What was sequenced was blood. These receptors came from a man younger than 45 with Graves' hyperthyroidism. Both conserved end residues are part of each CDR3. Each record gives: CDR3 length, J gene, D gene, V gene, clone size, CDR3 DNA, CDR3 protein. A D gene is named only where the DNA matches it firmly. Clone size, where shown, is once, few, many, or a class for clones that have expanded.

len: 15; j_gene: TRBJ2-7; d_gene: TRBD2; v_gene: TRBV20-1; abundance: many; CDR3nt: TGCAGTGCTAGGTCACTTGGGACTAGCGTTTACGAGCAGTACTTC; CDR3aa: CSARSLGTSVYEQYF
len: 15; j_gene: TRBJ1-4; d_gene: NA; v_gene: TRBV30; abundance: many; CDR3nt: TGTGCCTGGACCACCGGGACAAGGACTAATGAAAAACTGTTTTTT; CDR3aa: CAWTTGTRTNEKLFF
len: 15; j_gene: TRBJ2-1; d_gene: NA; v_gene: TRBV7-3; abundance: many; CDR3nt: TGTGCCAGCAGCCCCCCCGGAGGGAGCATAAATGAGCAGTTCTTC; CDR3aa: CASSPPGGSINEQFF
len: 15; j_gene: TRBJ2-3; d_gene: TRBD2; v_gene: TRBV5-1; abundance: NA; CDR3nt: TGCGCCAGCAGCAAAACTAGCGGAAGCACAGATACGCAGTATTTT; CDR3aa: CASSKTSGSTDTQYF
len: 14; j_gene: TRBJ2-5; d_gene: TRBD2; v_gene: TRBV5-1; abundance: NA; CDR3nt: TGCGCCAGCAGCCGCCGGGGGGGGCGGGAGACCCAGTACTTC; CDR3aa: CASSRRGGRETQYF
len: 13; j_gene: TRBJ2-5; d_gene: NA; v_gene: TRBV9; abundance: NA; CDR3nt: TGTGCCAGCAGCGTAGCCGAGGGGGAGACCCAGTACTTC; CDR3aa: CASSVAEGETQYF
len: 14; j_gene: TRBJ1-3; d_gene: NA; v_gene: TRBV3-1; abundance: many; CDR3nt: TGTGCCAGCAGCCAAAACCCCGTAGGAAACACCATATATTTT; CDR3aa: CASSQNPVGNTIYF
len: 16; j_gene: TRBJ2-1; d_gene: TRBD2; v_gene: TRBV12-3/TRBV12-4; abundance: NA; CDR3nt: TGTGCCAGCAGTGGCCACAGGGGACTAGCTTACAATGAGCAGTTCTTC; CDR3aa: CASSGHRGLAYNEQFF
len: 13; j_gene: TRBJ2-5; d_gene: NA; v_gene: TRBV20-1; abundance: many; CDR3nt: TGCAGTGTCATCGTCGACAGATCAGAGACCCAGTACTTC; CDR3aa: CSVIVDRSETQYF
len: 15; j_gene: TRBJ2-1; d_gene: NA; v_gene: TRBV28; abundance: many; CDR3nt: TGTGCCAGCAGTTTCGGACGGAGATCCTACAATGAGCAGTTCTTC; CDR3aa: CASSFGRRSYNEQFF
len: 14; j_gene: TRBJ2-3; d_gene: TRBD2; v_gene: TRBV2; abundance: NA; CDR3nt: TGTGCCAGCAGTAGGACTAGCGGGAGGGATACGCAGTATTTT; CDR3aa: CASSRTSGRDTQYF
len: 13; j_gene: TRBJ1-2; d_gene: NA; v_gene: TRBV25-1; abundance: many; CDR3nt: TGTGCCTCTTCGCTCGGGACCAACTATGGCTACACCTTC; CDR3aa: CASSLGTNYGYTF
len: 17; j_gene: TRBJ1-5; d_gene: NA; v_gene: TRBV4-1; abundance: NA; CDR3nt: TGCGCCAGCAGCCAAAAACCGGACATCGATAGCAATCAGCCCCAGCATTTT; CDR3aa: CASSQKPDIDSNQPQHF
len: 10; j_gene: TRBJ1-5; d_gene: NA; v_gene: TRBV6-5; abundance: NA; CDR3nt: TGTGCCAGCGGTTATCAGCCCCAGCATTTT; CDR3aa: CASGYQPQHF
len: 14; j_gene: TRBJ1-2; d_gene: TRBD1; v_gene: TRBV28; abundance: NA; CDR3nt: TGTGCCAGCAGTTCGGACAGGGGGCCCTATGGCTACACCTTC; CDR3aa: CASSSDRGPYGYTF
len: 16; j_gene: TRBJ2-7; d_gene: TRBD2; v_gene: TRBV5-4; abundance: NA; CDR3nt: TGTGCCGGGGGACTAGCGGGAGCTACCCTATTTGGGGAGCAGTACTTC; CDR3aa: CAGGLAGATLFGEQYF
len: 14; j_gene: TRBJ2-5; d_gene: NA; v_gene: TRBV5-1; abundance: many; CDR3nt: TGCGCCAGCAGCTCTCAGGGTATCCAAGAGACCCAGTACTTC; CDR3aa: CASSSQGIQETQYF
len: 15; j_gene: TRBJ1-5; d_gene: NA; v_gene: TRBV12-3/TRBV12-4; abundance: many; CDR3nt: TGTGCCAGCAGTTTTGGGCGGACAGCTAATCAGCCCCAGCATTTT; CDR3aa: CASSFGRTANQPQHF
len: 14; j_gene: TRBJ1-1; d_gene: TRBD1; v_gene: TRBV18; abundance: NA; CDR3nt: TGTGCCAGCTCCGGACAGGGCGGGAACACTGAAGCTTTCTTT; CDR3aa: CASSGQGGNTEAFF
len: 15; j_gene: TRBJ2-7; d_gene: TRBD2; v_gene: TRBV7-9; abundance: many; CDR3nt: TGTGCCAGCTCTATAAAGCTAGCGGGACTCAACGAGCAGTACTTC; CDR3aa: CASSIKLAGLNEQYF
len: 14; j_gene: TRBJ2-7; d_gene: NA; v_gene: TRBV11-2; abundance: many; CDR3nt: TGTGCCAGCAGCCCCGGGGACTGGTCCTACGAGCAGTACTTC; CDR3aa: CASSPGDWSYEQYF
len: 12; j_gene: TRBJ2-7; d_gene: NA; v_gene: TRBV27; abundance: many; CDR3nt: TGTGCCAGCAGTTTACAGGGATCCGAGCAGTACTTC; CDR3aa: CASSLQGSEQYF
len: 14; j_gene: TRBJ2-3; d_gene: NA; v_gene: TRBV5-5; abundance: NA; CDR3nt: TGTGCCAGCAGCTTACTCAGACTCACAGATACGCAGTATTTT; CDR3aa: CASSLLRLTDTQYF
len: 15; j_gene: TRBJ1-6; d_gene: NA; v_gene: TRBV2; abundance: many; CDR3nt: TGTGCCAGCAGTGAACGGCAGGCGGATAATTCACCCCTCCACTTT; CDR3aa: CASSERQADNSPLHF
len: 18; j_gene: TRBJ1-4; d_gene: TRBD1; v_gene: TRBV12-5; abundance: NA; CDR3nt: TGTGCTAGTGGTTTGGTAATCACGGTTGACAGGGGAAGCGAAAAACTGTTTTTT; CDR3aa: CASGLVITVDRGSEKLFF
len: 15; j_gene: TRBJ2-7; d_gene: TRBD2; v_gene: TRBV29-1; abundance: NA; CDR3nt: TGCAGCGTCCTAACCCAAACTAGCGGGAAGGGCGAGCAGTACTTC; CDR3aa: CSVLTQTSGKGEQYF
len: 11; j_gene: TRBJ2-3; d_gene: NA; v_gene: TRBV12-5; abundance: NA; CDR3nt: TGTGCTAGTGGTTTGATAGATACGCAGTATTTT; CDR3aa: CASGLIDTQYF
len: 14; j_gene: TRBJ1-5; d_gene: NA; v_gene: TRBV19; abundance: NA; CDR3nt: TGTGCCAGTAGTATTTGGGACCTGAATCAGCCCCAGCATTTT; CDR3aa: CASSIWDLNQPQHF
len: 22; j_gene: TRBJ2-3; d_gene: TRBD2; v_gene: TRBV5-1; abundance: NA; CDR3nt: TGCGCCAGCTACCTAACTGCCCCACTAGCGGGAGAAAATCCGACTAGCACAGATACGCAGTATTTT; CDR3aa: CASYLTAPLAGENPTSTDTQYF
len: 12; j_gene: TRBJ2-7; d_gene: NA; v_gene: TRBV11-2; abundance: many; CDR3nt: TGTGCCAGCAGCCGGCTCCTAGGCGAGCAGTACTTC; CDR3aa: CASSRLLGEQYF
len: 14; j_gene: TRBJ2-7; d_gene: NA; v_gene: TRBV6-1; abundance: few; CDR3nt: TGTGCCAGCAGTCCCCTACAGGGTCCTTGGGAGCAGTACTTC; CDR3aa: CASSPLQGPWEQYF
len: 17; j_gene: TRBJ2-5; d_gene: TRBD1; v_gene: TRBV27; abundance: few; CDR3nt: TGTGCCAGCAGCCCTTTAGGACAGGGGACTTACCAAGAGACCCAGTACTTC; CDR3aa: CASSPLGQGTYQETQYF
len: 13; j_gene: TRBJ2-1; d_gene: NA; v_gene: TRBV10-3; abundance: NA; CDR3nt: TGTGCCATCAGTGAGGATACTAGCCATGAGCAGTTCTTC; CDR3aa: CAISEDTSHEQFF
len: 15; j_gene: TRBJ2-7; d_gene: TRBD1; v_gene: TRBV15; abundance: NA; CDR3nt: TGTGCCACCAGCAGAGGGACAGGTTCCTCCTACGAGCAGTACTTC; CDR3aa: CATSRGTGSSYEQYF
len: 15; j_gene: TRBJ2-7; d_gene: TRBD1; v_gene: TRBV27; abundance: few; CDR3nt: TGTGCCAGCAGTTGGGGACAGACCAACCCCGCCGAGCAGTACTTC; CDR3aa: CASSWGQTNPAEQYF